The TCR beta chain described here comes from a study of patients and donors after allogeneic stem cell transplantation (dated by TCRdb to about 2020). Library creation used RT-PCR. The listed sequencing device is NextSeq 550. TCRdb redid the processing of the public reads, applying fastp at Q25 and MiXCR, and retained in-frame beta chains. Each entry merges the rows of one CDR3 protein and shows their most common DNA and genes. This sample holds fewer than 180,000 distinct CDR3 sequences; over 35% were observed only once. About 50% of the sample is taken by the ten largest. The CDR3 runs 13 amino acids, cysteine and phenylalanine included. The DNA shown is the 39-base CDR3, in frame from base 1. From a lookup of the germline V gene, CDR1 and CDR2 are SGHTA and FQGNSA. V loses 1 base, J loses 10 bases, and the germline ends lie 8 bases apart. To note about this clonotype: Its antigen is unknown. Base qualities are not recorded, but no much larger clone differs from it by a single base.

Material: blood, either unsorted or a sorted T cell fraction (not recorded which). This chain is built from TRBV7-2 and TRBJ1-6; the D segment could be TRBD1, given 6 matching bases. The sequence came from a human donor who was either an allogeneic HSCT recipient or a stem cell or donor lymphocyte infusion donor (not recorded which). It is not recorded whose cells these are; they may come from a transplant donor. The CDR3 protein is CASSLEGESPLHF. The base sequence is TGTGCCAGCAGCTTAGAGGGGGAGTCACCCCTCCACTTT.